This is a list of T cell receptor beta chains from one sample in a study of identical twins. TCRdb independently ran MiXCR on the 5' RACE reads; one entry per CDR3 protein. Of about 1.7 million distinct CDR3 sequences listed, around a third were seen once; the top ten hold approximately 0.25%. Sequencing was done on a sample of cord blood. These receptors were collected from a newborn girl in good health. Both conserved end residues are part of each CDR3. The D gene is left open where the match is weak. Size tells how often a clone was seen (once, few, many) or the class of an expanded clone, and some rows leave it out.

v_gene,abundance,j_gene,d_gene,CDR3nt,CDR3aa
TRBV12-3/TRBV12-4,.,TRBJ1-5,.,TGTGCCAGCACTGGCGACGGGTCCGGGCTTCGGCCCCAGCATTTT,CASTGDGSGLRPQHF
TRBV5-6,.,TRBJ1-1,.,TGTGCCAGCAGCTCGGAGGGTCCCATAAACACTGAAGCTTTCTTT,CASSSEGPINTEAFF
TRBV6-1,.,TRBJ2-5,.,TGTGCCAGCAGTGAAGAGCCGCCATTGGGACTCAAGTACCAAGAGACCCAGTACTTC,CASSEEPPLGLKYQETQYF
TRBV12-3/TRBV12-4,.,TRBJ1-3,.,TGTGCCAGCAGTTTAGCTGGACAAAACTCTGGAAACACCATATATTTT,CASSLAGQNSGNTIYF
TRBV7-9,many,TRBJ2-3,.,TGTGCCAGCAGCTCAAGAACCCCGAGACAGCCCATACTGGATACGCAGTATTTT,CASSSRTPRQPILDTQYF
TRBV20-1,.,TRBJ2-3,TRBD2,TGCAGTGTTGAGCGGGGGGATAACACAGATACGCAGTATTTT,CSVERGDNTDTQYF
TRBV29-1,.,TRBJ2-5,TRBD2,TGCAGCGAGGAGACTAGCGGGGGGGCTCACCAAGAGACCCAGTACTTC,CSEETSGGAHQETQYF
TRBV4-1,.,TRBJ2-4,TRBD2,TGCGCCAGCAGCCAAGGGACTAGCGGGAGAGGTAAGCAGTACTTC,CASSQGTSGRGKQYF
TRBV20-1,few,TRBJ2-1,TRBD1,TGCAGTGCTAGAGGCGGGGCAGGGGGCAAGAATGAGCAGTTCTTC,CSARGGAGGKNEQFF
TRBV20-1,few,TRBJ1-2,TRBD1,TGCAGTGCTAGCGCCGGGACAGGGACTGGCTACACCTTC,CSASAGTGTGYTF
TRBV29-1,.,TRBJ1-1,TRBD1,TGCAGCGTGGTGGCGAGGGGACAGTTGATGAACACTGAAGCTTTCTTT,CSVVARGQLMNTEAFF
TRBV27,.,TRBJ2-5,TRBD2,TGTGCCGGCAGTGCGACTAGCGGGAGGCCACAAGAGACCCAGTACTTC,CAGSATSGRPQETQYF
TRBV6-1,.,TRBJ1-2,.,TGTGCCAGCAGGGGAAAGCAAATGGCTAACTATGGCTACACCTTC,CASRGKQMANYGYTF
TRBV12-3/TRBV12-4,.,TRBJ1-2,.,TGTGCCAGCAGTCCCCGAAGTGGGTACTATGGCTACACCTTC,CASSPRSGYYGYTF
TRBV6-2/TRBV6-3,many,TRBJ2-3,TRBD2,TGTGCCAGCAGTACCCGTGCGGGAGTTACAGATACGCAGTATTTT,CASSTRAGVTDTQYF
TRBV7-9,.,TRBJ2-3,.,TGTGCCAGCAGCTTAGTGATCCGGGGCACAGATACGCAGTATTTT,CASSLVIRGTDTQYF
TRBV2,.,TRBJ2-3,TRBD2,TGTGCCAGCAGTGGGTTAGTCCGACTAGCGAGGAGCACAGATACGCAGTATTTT,CASSGLVRLARSTDTQYF
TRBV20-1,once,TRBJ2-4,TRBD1,TGCAGTGCCGTAGATCCGGGACAGCGTATCACCAAAAACATTCAGTACTTC,CSAVDPGQRITKNIQYF
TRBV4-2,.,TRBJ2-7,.,TGTGCCAGCAGCCAAGGTGGCGGGGCCTACTATGAGCAGTACTTC,CASSQGGGAYYEQYF
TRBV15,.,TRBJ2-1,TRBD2,TGTGCCACCAGCAGAAACGGACTAGCGGACAATGAGCAGTTCTTC,CATSRNGLADNEQFF
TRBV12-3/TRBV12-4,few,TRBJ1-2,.,TGTGCCAGCAGTTACAGAGGGGTTAGTAACTATGGCTACACCTTC,CASSYRGVSNYGYTF
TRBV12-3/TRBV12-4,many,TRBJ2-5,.,TGTGCCAGCAGTTTAAACAGGGAACAGACCCAGTACTTC,CASSLNREQTQYF